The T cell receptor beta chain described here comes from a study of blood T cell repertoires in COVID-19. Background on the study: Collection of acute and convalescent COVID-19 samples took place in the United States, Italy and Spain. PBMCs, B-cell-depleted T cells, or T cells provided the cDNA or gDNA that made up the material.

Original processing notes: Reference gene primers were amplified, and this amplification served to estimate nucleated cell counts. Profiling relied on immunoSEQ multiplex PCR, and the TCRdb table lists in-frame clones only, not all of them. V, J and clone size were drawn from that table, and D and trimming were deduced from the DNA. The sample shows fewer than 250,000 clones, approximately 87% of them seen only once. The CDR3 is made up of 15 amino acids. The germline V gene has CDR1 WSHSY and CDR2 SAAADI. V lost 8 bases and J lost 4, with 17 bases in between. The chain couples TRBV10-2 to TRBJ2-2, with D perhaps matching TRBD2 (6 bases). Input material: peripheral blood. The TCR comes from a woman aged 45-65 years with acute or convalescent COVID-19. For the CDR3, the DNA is TGCGCCAGCGGAGGAGGGGAGGCCCGCACCGGGGAGCTGTTTTTT. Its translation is CASGGGEARTGELFF.